Here is one T cell receptor (beta chain) with its context. These data are taken from a study of T-cell reconstitution after alpha-beta-depleted transplantation in children. The CDR3 covers 12 residues. V was clipped by 5 bases and J by 4 bases, with 7 bases between them. CDR1 and CDR2 from the germline V gene are LGHDT and YNNKEL (reference sequence). Unique molecular identifiers were used to barcode this TCRbeta library. TCRdb redid the calling of the PCR reads with MiXCR, one entry per CDR3 protein. The sample lists about 640,000 distinct CDR3 sequences, over 15% occurring once. The rearrangement links TRBV3-1 to TRBJ2-3; D gene uncertain. The source of this sequence is a human donor who donated a stem cell graft to a child with acute myeloid leukemia. The material was PBMCs from the stem cell graft donor, obtained from the stem cell graft. DNA of the CDR3: TGTGCCAGCAGCGAGACTCCAGATACGCAGTATTTT. It codes for CASSETPDTQYF.